The 5 T cell receptor beta chains listed next were all sequenced from one sample in a study of CD8 T cells in Susac syndrome. An amount of RNA that ranged from roughly 0.5 to 1 ug was reverse transcribed with random hexamers. MiXCR, run by TCRdb on the immunoSEQ multiplex PCR reads, gives a single entry per CDR3 protein. This table holds some 300,000 distinct CDR3 sequences, 70% to 90% found once. Specimen: CD8+ T cells from PBMCs. The source of these receptors is a human donor with multiple sclerosis.

CDR3 nucleotide sequence: TGCGCCAGCAGCCAAGATCTCAGTCTAGCGGGAGACACAGATACGCAGTATTTT. Its translation is CASSQDLSLAGDTDTQYF. V and J are TRBV4-3 and TRBJ2-3; TRBD2 matches at 10 bases. The CDR3 has 18 residues. The J segment lost 2 bases and the V segment lost 0 bases, leaving 8 bases of the junction unmatched. Germline CDR1 is LGHNA and CDR2 is YSLEER.

This chain's CDR3 is CASSFETPDDTQYF. In DNA, the CDR3 is TGCGCCAGCTCCTTCGAGACCCCCGATGATACGCAGTATTTT. The chain combines TRBV5-1 with TRBJ2-3; D not certain. The CDR3 sequence is 14 residues long. V lost 7 bases and J lost 6, with 18 bases in between. Germline CDR1 and CDR2: SGHRS and YFSETQ.

The genes are TRBV27 and TRBJ1-2; D not certain. CDR1 and CDR2 from the germline V gene are MNHEY and SMNVEV (reference sequence). Trimming left V 5 bases short and J 0 bases short, with 7 bases between. The CDR3 spans 13 residues. Here the CDR3 DNA reads TGTGCCAGCAGTGGGTCAGCTAACTATGGCTACACCTTC. This gives the protein CASSGSANYGYTF.

A single count supports this clonotype. The chain joins TRBV28 to TRBJ2-1; D might be TRBD2 (5 bases). Per germline, CDR1 MDHEN and CDR2 SYDVKM. V gave up 1 base and J gave up 6 bases, with 13 bases separating them. This CDR3 comprises 15 residues. As DNA, the CDR3 is TGTGCCAGCAGTTTATCACTAGTTTTTGGCAATGAGCAGTTCTTC. Its protein is CASSLSLVFGNEQFF.

The chain combines TRBV9 with TRBJ2-3; the D is unclear. The CDR3 runs to 13 residues. Trimming removed 0 bases at V and 6 bases at J, with 8 bases between. Looked up from germline, CDR1 is SGDLS and CDR2 is YYNGEE. CDR3 coding DNA: TGTGCCAGCAGCGTAGCGACTCACGATACGCAGTATTTT. Its translation: CASSVATHDTQYF.